This TCR beta chain was documented in a study of OX40 agonist ivuxolimab in advanced cancers. Sequencing was performed with immunoSEQ multiplex PCR; in TCRdb, only in-frame clones are kept and a portion is missing. The sample lists around 25,000 clones; approximately 80% were seen once. This CDR3 has 15 amino acids. The V end lost 0 bases, the J end lost 3 bases, and 13 bases lay between the germline ends. CDR1 is SGDLS, CDR2 YYNGEE, per germline. The sequences come from CD4+ or CD8+ T cells sorted from blood, collected in a trial of the OX40 agonist ivuxolimab. The chain has TRBV9 and TRBJ2-7; TRBD2 is a possible D gene (5 bases). This clonotype was obtained from an adult with an advanced solid tumor such as melanoma, head and neck, liver or kidney cancer. CDR3 residues: CASSVDKWESYEQYF. CDR3 in DNA: TGTGCCAGCAGCGTAGATAAGTGGGAGAGCTACGAGCAGTACTTC.